These 9 T cell receptor beta chains came from one sample sequenced in a study of blood T cell repertoires in COVID-19. TCRdb's table, derived via immunoSEQ multiplex PCR, lists solely in-frame clones and lacks some. The table records roughly 430,000 clones, roughly 84% of them present only once. Sequencing was carried out using PBMCs or T cells enriched from blood (not recorded which). Receptors were obtained from a woman aged 18-35 years who had been exposed to COVID-19.

The J gene is TRBJ2-1, the V gene TRBV10-1; possible D gene TRBD1, 5 bases. CDR1 is WNHNN and CDR2 is SYGVQD in the germline V gene (reference sequence). The CDR3 is made up of 14 amino acids. With 10 bases removed from V and 3 bases from J, the gap between germline ends came to 16 bases. The CDR3 bases are TGCGCCACCTCCGTCTCCCAGGGCTACAATGAGCAGTTCTTC. Translated: CATSVSQGYNEQFF.

V usage is TRBV10-1 and J usage is TRBJ2-1, with 8 bases lining up with TRBD2. The CDR3 sequence is 13 residues long. CDR1 is WNHNN and CDR2 is SYGVQD in the germline V gene (reference sequence). Trimming at V came to 4 bases and at J to 5 bases, leaving 1 base not matched to a gene. CDR3 protein: CASSVAGNNEQFF. CDR3 DNA sequence: TGCGCCAGCAGTGTAGCGGGGAACAATGAGCAGTTCTTC.

This sequence joins TRBV28 and TRBJ1-2; TRBD1 might be the D (5 bases). The CDR3 runs to 13 residues. Per the germline V gene, CDR1 is MDHEN and CDR2 is SYDVKM. Trimming left V 6 bases short and J 5 bases short, with 13 bases between. CDR3: CASRRQPSYGYTF. In nucleotides, the CDR3 is TGTGCCAGCAGAAGACAGCCCTCGTATGGCTACACCTTC.

This chain uses TRBV28 with TRBJ2-2; D perhaps matches TRBD2 (6 bases). The CDR3 has 13 amino acids. CDR1 and CDR2 from the germline V gene are MDHEN and SYDVKM. V was pared by 6 bases and J by 7 bases, with 12 bases between. The CDR3 bases are TGTGCCAGCAGCGGGGGTTCGGGCGGGGAGCTGTTTTTT. Its protein product is CASSGGSGGELFF.

The chain recombines TRBV19 with TRBJ2-7, with 12 nucleotides matching TRBD1. The V gene's germline CDR1 is LNHDA and CDR2 SQIVND (reference sequence). The CDR3 is made up of 16 amino acids. V gave up 11 bases and J gave up 5 bases; unmatched junction bases: 16. The CDR3 loop reads CAGQTPGQGAGNEQYF. CDR3 bases: TGTGCCGGGCAGACCCCGGGACAGGGGGCAGGGAACGAGCAGTACTTC.

The V and J genes are TRBV7-8 and TRBJ2-7, with a weak D call TRBD2 (6 bases). CDR3 length: 16 residues. The V end was cut by 0 bases, the J end by 0 bases, with 12 bases between. Germline lookup yields CDR1 SGHVS and CDR2 FQNEAQ. This chain's CDR3 is CASSLAGGLSSYEQYF. As DNA, the CDR3 is TGTGCCAGCAGCTTAGCGGGGGGACTTAGCTCCTACGAGCAGTACTTC.

The chain joins TRBV15 to TRBJ1-6; D is uncertain. The CDR3 extends over 15 amino acids. In germline, CDR1 is LNHNV, CDR2 YYDKDF (reference sequence). Trimming took off 1 base at V and 0 bases at J, with 4 bases between the two ends. The CDR3 coding sequence is TGTGCCACCAGCAGAGCGGGCTCCTATAATTCACCCCTCCACTTT. It translates to CATSRAGSYNSPLHF.

The rearrangement links TRBV6-1 to TRBJ1-1; a possible D gene is TRBD1 (6 bases). Trimming left V 3 bases short and J 3 bases short, with 11 bases between. The CDR3 covers 14 residues. CDR1 and CDR2 (germline): MNHNS, SASEGT. CDR3 DNA: TGTGCCAGCAGTGACACAGGGAGGGACACTGAAGCTTTCTTT. Its translation is CASSDTGRDTEAFF.

This chain joins TRBV11-2 and TRBJ1-6, with D hard to call. The CDR3 consists of 16 residues. The germline V gene encodes CDR1 SGHAT and CDR2 FQNNGV. V lost 3 bases and J 0 bases, leaving 9 bases between the germline ends. The CDR3 region has the DNA TGTGCCAGCAGCTTTGACGGGAGCTCCTATAATTCACCCCTCCACTTT. Translating it yields CASSFDGSSYNSPLHF.